This note documents a single T cell receptor (beta chain) sequence. It was with 60 Vbeta and 13 Jbeta primers that the PCR ran. Profiled with immunoSEQ multiplex PCR; TCRdb holds only in-frame clones, not every one. Of 90,000 to 130,000 clones detected, around three quarters appear once; the ten largest clones hold roughly 0.92%. The data were obtained in a study of cytomegalovirus exposure and HLA in healthy donors. J gave up 0 bases and V 0 bases, and 4 bases lay outside the gene matches. The CDR3 totals 16 residues. Per the germline V gene, CDR1 is SGHRS and CDR2 is YFSETQ. The receptor comes from a woman in her 30s in good health and CMV-seronegative. The sequencing sample was made of PBMCs. V and J are TRBV5-1 and TRBJ2-3; 7 bases agree with TRBD2. This CDR3 is CASSLDGGGSTDTQYF. Written as DNA, the CDR3 is TGCGCCAGCAGCTTGGATGGGGGGGGTAGCACAGATACGCAGTATTTT.